This TCR beta chain comes out of a study of identical twins. General study results and limits: Beta out-of-frame sequences showed weaker excess twin sharing. Rather than following the same donors, the conclusions depended on cross-sectional statistical analysis.

V lost 0 bases and J 0 bases, leaving 9 bases between the germline ends. The CDR3 has 15 residues. Germline V gives CDR1 DFQATT, CDR2 SNEGSKA (reference sequence). One entry per CDR3 protein results from TCRdb running MiXCR on the 5' RACE reads. The sample holds some 460,000 distinct CDR3 sequences, 14% seen once. Of note for this clonotype: What it binds is unknown.

The same data also went into a second study, on yellow fever vaccine responses in identical twins. As that report states: Reportedly, the response of twins' T cells to the vaccine seemed partly convergent, partly personalized.

The sequenced material came from CD4+ T cells sorted from blood. The V gene is TRBV20-1, the J gene TRBJ1-5, with D perhaps matching TRBD1 (6 bases). This clonotype originated in a woman between 18 and 29 years old in good health. In nucleotides, the CDR3 is TGCAGTGCTAGAGAACAGGGTTATAGCAATCAGCCCCAGCATTTT. Translating it yields CSAREQGYSNQPQHF.